This TCR beta chain was obtained from a study of shared clonotypes between healthy human individuals. As for the study in general: Three CD4 naive, three CD4 memory, two CD8 naive and one CD8 memory plate were used per donor. Notes on the study in general: Generation probabilities of non-shared clonotypes were lower (relative to those shared by all four donors). Blood was the only sampled material, and tissue repertoires likely differ. When naive CD4 clonotypes were compared across a few donors, about 4.8% were shared.

Profiled with immunoSEQ multiplex PCR; TCRdb holds only in-frame clones, not every one. There are about 730,000 clones in the sample; 72% occur only once, and approximately 1.7% lies in the top ten. Comments on this clone: Its cognate antigen is unknown.

Per germline, CDR1 WNHNN and CDR2 SYGVQD (reference sequence). With 4 bases clipped from V and 0 bases from J, the junction kept 6 bases outside the gene matches. This CDR3 has 16 residues. The chain couples TRBV10-1 to TRBJ2-1, with 7 bases that match TRBD2. The sample taken for sequencing was memory CD4+ T cells sorted from blood. The subset: CD45RA-negative fraction. This TCR came from a woman younger than 45 in good health. The CDR3 DNA follows: TGCGCCAGCAGTGGGAGGCGGGGGAGCTCCTACAATGAGCAGTTCTTC. Translation gives CASSGRRGSSYNEQFF.